A selection of T cell receptor beta chains follows, all from one sample in a study of identifying expanded T cells in peripheral blood. TCRdb keeps only in-frame clones here, not all; method: immunoSEQ multiplex PCR. The sample contains tens of thousands of clones, roughly 80% of which appear only once. Sample: blood. All receptors come from a person between 18 and 69 years old in good health. Both conserved end residues are part of each CDR3. The order of the fields is D gene, clone size, V gene, J gene, CDR3 DNA, CDR3 protein. A D gene is named only where the DNA matches it firmly. For some rows the clone size is stated as once, few or many, or as a class when expanded; others skip it.

d_gene: .; abundance: .; v_gene: TRBV9; j_gene: TRBJ2-3; CDR3nt: TGTGCCAGCAGCGTAGTACCTGCAAGCACAGATACGCAGTATTTT; CDR3aa: CASSVVPASTDTQYF
d_gene: .; abundance: once; v_gene: TRBV27; j_gene: TRBJ2-1; CDR3nt: TGTGCCAGCAATAAGGGGGGGTTGGATGAGCAGTTCTTC; CDR3aa: CASNKGGLDEQFF
d_gene: TRBD1; abundance: once; v_gene: TRBV10-3; j_gene: TRBJ2-2; CDR3nt: TGTGCCATCAGTGAGCCAGGTTCGGGACAGGGCGGAACCGGGGAGCTGTTTTTT; CDR3aa: CAISEPGSGQGGTGELFF
d_gene: TRBD1; abundance: once; v_gene: TRBV19; j_gene: TRBJ2-1; CDR3nt: TGTGCCAGTAACAGGGGTTCTGACTACAATGAGCAGTTCTTC; CDR3aa: CASNRGSDYNEQFF
d_gene: TRBD2; abundance: .; v_gene: TRBV12-5; j_gene: TRBJ2-1; CDR3nt: TGTGCTAGTGGCGGACTAGCTGCTGCCCCCAATGAGCAGTTCTTC; CDR3aa: CASGGLAAAPNEQFF
d_gene: .; abundance: .; v_gene: TRBV15; j_gene: TRBJ2-2; CDR3nt: TGTGCCACCAGCAGAGATTGGACGTTGAAGGACACCGGGGAGCTGTTTTTT; CDR3aa: CATSRDWTLKDTGELFF
d_gene: .; abundance: few; v_gene: TRBV19; j_gene: TRBJ2-2; CDR3nt: TGTGCCAGTAGGGGACACGTGAACACCGGGGAGCTGTTTTTT; CDR3aa: CASRGHVNTGELFF
d_gene: .; abundance: .; v_gene: TRBV30; j_gene: TRBJ2-7; CDR3nt: TGTGCCTGGAGTCTGGGTAACTACGAGCAGTACTTC; CDR3aa: CAWSLGNYEQYF
d_gene: .; abundance: .; v_gene: TRBV29-1; j_gene: TRBJ2-6; CDR3nt: TGCAGCGTGACAGCGAGCTCTGGGGCCAACGTCCTGACTTTC; CDR3aa: CSVTASSGANVLTF
d_gene: .; abundance: few; v_gene: TRBV6-5; j_gene: TRBJ1-2; CDR3nt: TGTGCCAGCAGTGAATCTCAACAGTTAGGTGGCTACACCTTC; CDR3aa: CASSESQQLGGYTF
d_gene: TRBD2; abundance: .; v_gene: TRBV7-7; j_gene: TRBJ2-2; CDR3nt: TGTGCCAGCAGCTTGAGGAGCGGGAGCACCGGGGAGCTGTTTTTT; CDR3aa: CASSLRSGSTGELFF
d_gene: TRBD1; abundance: .; v_gene: TRBV5-8; j_gene: TRBJ2-5; CDR3nt: TGTGCCAGCAGCTTGGCCGCGACAGGGCTCGGAGAGACCCAGTACTTC; CDR3aa: CASSLAATGLGETQYF
d_gene: .; abundance: .; v_gene: TRBV19; j_gene: TRBJ2-1; CDR3nt: TGTGCCAGTAGGTCCCCACAGGGCAGCTACAATGAGCAGTTCTTC; CDR3aa: CASRSPQGSYNEQFF
d_gene: TRBD1; abundance: .; v_gene: TRBV2; j_gene: TRBJ2-2; CDR3nt: TGTGCCAGCACCGCGGACAGGTCGGGCGGGGAGCTGTTTTTT; CDR3aa: CASTADRSGGELFF
d_gene: .; abundance: .; v_gene: TRBV6-1; j_gene: TRBJ1-2; CDR3nt: TGTGCCAGCAGGGGGGGCTTGCCGGGGTATGGCTACACCTTC; CDR3aa: CASRGGLPGYGYTF
d_gene: .; abundance: once; v_gene: TRBV11-2; j_gene: TRBJ2-5; CDR3nt: TGTGCCAGCAGCTTAGAAGCCGCGACCCAGTACTTC; CDR3aa: CASSLEAATQYF
d_gene: .; abundance: few; v_gene: TRBV29-1; j_gene: TRBJ1-1; CDR3nt: TGCAGCGTTTTGGGGAACACTGAAGCTTTCTTT; CDR3aa: CSVLGNTEAFF
d_gene: .; abundance: .; v_gene: TRBV27; j_gene: TRBJ1-5; CDR3nt: TGTGCCAGCAGTTTGTGGTTGGCTCACAATCAGCCCCAGCATTTT; CDR3aa: CASSLWLAHNQPQHF
d_gene: TRBD2; abundance: .; v_gene: TRBV11-2; j_gene: TRBJ2-7; CDR3nt: TGTGCCAGCAGCTTACTAGCGGGAGGGCCCCCCTACGAGCAGTACTTC; CDR3aa: CASSLLAGGPPYEQYF
d_gene: TRBD2; abundance: .; v_gene: TRBV6-5; j_gene: TRBJ2-7; CDR3nt: TGTGCCAGCGCCGGAGTAGCGGGAGTCGGCGAGCAGTACTTC; CDR3aa: CASAGVAGVGEQYF
d_gene: .; abundance: .; v_gene: TRBV5-4; j_gene: TRBJ2-7; CDR3nt: TGTGCCAGCAGCTTGTTCGGGGGAGAGCAGTACTTC; CDR3aa: CASSLFGGEQYF
d_gene: TRBD2; abundance: .; v_gene: TRBV5-4; j_gene: TRBJ2-4; CDR3nt: TGTGCCAGCAGCGCCGCCACCCCCGGGACTAGCGGGGGCATTCAGTACTTC; CDR3aa: CASSAATPGTSGGIQYF
d_gene: TRBD1; abundance: .; v_gene: TRBV19; j_gene: TRBJ1-5; CDR3nt: TGTGCCAGTAGGAGGGGAGGGGGGACAGGTTCAAGCAATCAGCCCCAGCATTTT; CDR3aa: CASRRGGGTGSSNQPQHF
d_gene: .; abundance: .; v_gene: TRBV6-4; j_gene: TRBJ2-3; CDR3nt: TGTGCCAGCAGTGCCTCCCGGAGCACAGATACGCAGTATTTT; CDR3aa: CASSASRSTDTQYF
d_gene: .; abundance: .; v_gene: TRBV28; j_gene: TRBJ2-5; CDR3nt: TGTGCCAGCAGTTTCCCTCGGCGGGCAAAAGAGACCCAGTACTTC; CDR3aa: CASSFPRRAKETQYF
d_gene: .; abundance: .; v_gene: TRBV14; j_gene: TRBJ2-6; CDR3nt: TGTGCCAGCAGCCTGAGCTCTGGGGCCAACGTCCTGACTTTC; CDR3aa: CASSLSSGANVLTF
d_gene: .; abundance: .; v_gene: TRBV30; j_gene: TRBJ1-4; CDR3nt: TGTGCCTGGAATTCACGAGAAAAACTGTTTTTT; CDR3aa: CAWNSREKLFF
d_gene: TRBD2; abundance: .; v_gene: TRBV5-6; j_gene: TRBJ2-5; CDR3nt: TGTGCCAGCAGCCCCAGACTAGCGGGGAAGGGGGAGACCCAGTACTTC; CDR3aa: CASSPRLAGKGETQYF
d_gene: .; abundance: .; v_gene: TRBV19; j_gene: TRBJ2-1; CDR3nt: TGTGCCAGTAGGTCCGACAGCTCCTACAATGAGCAGTTCTTC; CDR3aa: CASRSDSSYNEQFF
d_gene: .; abundance: once; v_gene: TRBV6-1; j_gene: TRBJ2-7; CDR3nt: TGTGCCAGCACCCTTGGGTGGCAGCCCTACGAGCAGTACTTC; CDR3aa: CASTLGWQPYEQYF
d_gene: TRBD2; abundance: .; v_gene: TRBV5-1; j_gene: TRBJ2-1; CDR3nt: TGCGCCAGCAGCGGCGGGGGAGCTACCTACAATGAGCAGTTCTTC; CDR3aa: CASSGGGATYNEQFF